This is a list of T cell receptor beta chains from one sample in a study of T cell responses to AZD1222 COVID-19 vaccine. Produced via immunoSEQ multiplex PCR; TCRdb's table is partial and in-frame only. The data hold tens of thousands of clones, with under 90% observed a single time. The input for sequencing was peripheral blood, taken 28 days after the second AZD1222 dose. Source of these receptors: an adult who received the AZD1222 COVID-19 vaccine. CDR3s include the opening cysteine and the closing phenylalanine or tryptophan. D genes are given only for firm matches. For some rows the clone size is stated as once, few or many, or as a class when expanded; others skip it.

>-|TRBJ2-1|TRBV19|-
TGTGCCAGTAGTATAGTACCTACTGAGCAGTTCTTC
CASSIVPTEQFF
>-|TRBJ2-1|TRBV19|TRBD1
TGTGCCAGTACCAAGGGACAGGCTCGGAGCTACAATGAGCAGTTCTTC
CASTKGQARSYNEQFF
>-|TRBJ1-2|TRBV7-9|TRBD1
TGTGCCAGCAGCTTATTCAGGGGGCGGCCTACCGAATATGGCTACACCTTC
CASSLFRGRPTEYGYTF
>-|TRBJ2-6|TRBV6-5|-
TGTGCCAGCACGCCTCTCGGCTCTGGGGCCAACGTCCTGACTTTC
CASTPLGSGANVLTF
>-|TRBJ2-3|TRBV29-1|-
TGCAGCGTTGAGTTGGGGGGAAGGGAAGATACGCAGTATTTT
CSVELGGREDTQYF
>-|TRBJ2-3|TRBV7-6|TRBD2
TGTGCCAGCAGCCCAACCTGGGGACTAGCGGGGGGCCTGAGCACAGATACGCAGTATTTT
CASSPTWGLAGGLSTDTQYF
>-|TRBJ2-7|TRBV18|-
TGTGCCAGCTCACCCGACACAGCCTACGAGCAGTACTTC
CASSPDTAYEQYF
>-|TRBJ2-7|TRBV7-6|-
TGTGCCAGCAGCTTAGTATCCTACGAGCAGTACTTC
CASSLVSYEQYF
>-|TRBJ2-7|TRBV7-2|-
TGTGCCAGCAGCTTAGCGGGTTCAGTCAACTCCTACGAGCAGTACTTC
CASSLAGSVNSYEQYF
>-|TRBJ1-5|TRBV11-2|TRBD1
TGTGCCAGCAGCCGGGACAGGGATCAGCCCCAGCATTTT
CASSRDRDQPQHF
>once|TRBJ2-3|TRBV29-1|-
TGCAGCGTTGATATTTCGGGGGGCACAGATACGCAGTATTTT
CSVDISGGTDTQYF
>-|TRBJ2-1|TRBV7-2|-
TGTGCCACCAACTCGGGTTTGGGATACAATGAGCAGTTCTTC
CATNSGLGYNEQFF
>-|TRBJ1-1|TRBV3-1/TRBV3-2|-
TGTGCCAGCAGCCAAGCACCAGGGATGAACACTGAAGCTTTCTTT
CASSQAPGMNTEAFF
>-|TRBJ2-1|TRBV18|TRBD2
TGTGCCAGCTCACGAAACTTGGGACTAGCGGGAACCCAGAGCAATGAGCAGTTCTTC
CASSRNLGLAGTQSNEQFF
>-|TRBJ2-1|TRBV2|-
TGTGCCAGCAGCGTAATCTTAGGGGCTGAGCAGTTCTTC
CASSVILGAEQFF
>-|TRBJ2-1|TRBV29-1|-
TGCAGCGGTGGGGGTAGTGAGCAGTTCTTC
CSGGGSEQFF
>once|TRBJ2-3|TRBV4-1|-
TGCGCCAGCAGCCATGAGGGCCCCACAGATACGCAGTATTTT
CASSHEGPTDTQYF
>-|TRBJ1-2|TRBV7-2|-
TGTGCCAGCAGCTCCTTACACCATGGCTACACCTTC
CASSSLHHGYTF